What follows are 6 T cell receptor beta chains derived from one specimen sequenced in a study of T cell repertoires in cytomegalovirus infection. In TCRdb, the reads were re-called with MiXCR into one record per CDR3 protein. The sample lists roughly 81,000 distinct CDR3 sequences; 3.7% were seen once. The sequencing sample was made of PBMCs. These receptors all stem from a human donor in good health (CMV status not recorded). Some clones in this sample may be carry-over from other donors' samples.

In this sample, this clonotype turned up many times. The rearrangement uses TRBV7-2 and TRBJ1-4, with D possibly matching TRBD1 (5 bases). This CDR3 has 16 amino acids. V lost 1 base and J lost 3, with 12 bases in between. The V gene's germline CDR1 is SGHTA and CDR2 FQGNSA. The CDR3 region has the DNA TGTGCCAGCAGCTTAGGCAGGGCGAGGGCTAATGAAAAACTGTTTTTT. Encoded protein: CASSLGRARANEKLFF.

This clonotype was seen ten or more times. This sequence joins TRBV5-1 and TRBJ2-5; TRBD1 is a possible D gene (6 bases). CDR3 length: 14 residues. Deletions cut 2 bases from V and 3 bases from J, with 11 bases between. From germline, CDR1 is SGHRS and CDR2 YFSETQ. This CDR3 is CASSFGQPKETQYF. The CDR3 region has the DNA TGCGCCAGCAGCTTTGGACAGCCCAAAGAGACCCAGTACTTC.

At least ten counts were recorded for this clonotype. The chain recombines TRBV5-6 with TRBJ1-1, with D tentatively TRBD1 (6 bases). Germline CDR1 SGHDT, CDR2 YYEEEE. V dropped 3 bases and J dropped 11 bases, with 17 bases sitting between them. CDR3 length: 13 residues. The CDR3, as DNA: TGTGCCAGCAGCTCCTCGGGGGGCAAATCGGCTTTCTTT. This translates into CASSSSGGKSAFF.

This clonotype was observed many times. This chain joins TRBV7-8 and TRBJ1-1; TRBD1 matches 7 bases. Per the germline V gene, CDR1 is SGHVS and CDR2 is FQNEAQ. This CDR3 comprises 16 residues. Trimming removed 1 base from V and 5 bases from J; junction bases left unmatched: 10. The CDR3 DNA is TGTGCCAGCAGCTTAGGTCGGTTAACAGGGGAAACTGAAGCTTTCTTT. Its protein product is CASSLGRLTGETEAFF.

In its sample, this clonotype was seen many times. V usage is TRBV28 and J usage is TRBJ2-7, with D perhaps given as TRBD1 or TRBD2 (5 bases each). The length of the CDR3 is 17 residues. The germline V gene has CDR1 MDHEN and CDR2 SYDVKM. Deletions cut 3 bases from V and 2 bases from J, with 20 bases between. CDR3 nucleotides: TGTGCCAGCAGTTTTAGGGTAGGGGAGCCAGGGCCCTACGAGCAGTACTTC. Protein sequence: CASSFRVGEPGPYEQYF.

This clonotype came up many times. V and J are TRBV20-1 and TRBJ1-1; 7 bases are a match to TRBD1. The CDR3 consists of 15 residues. Unmatched junction bases numbered 8, after V lost 3 bases and J lost 1 base. Germline V CDR1 and CDR2: DFQATT, SNEGSKA (reference sequence). The CDR3 DNA reads TGCAGTGCTAGGGACCCGACAGGGTGGAACACTGAAGCTTTCTTT. The encoded protein is CSARDPTGWNTEAFF.